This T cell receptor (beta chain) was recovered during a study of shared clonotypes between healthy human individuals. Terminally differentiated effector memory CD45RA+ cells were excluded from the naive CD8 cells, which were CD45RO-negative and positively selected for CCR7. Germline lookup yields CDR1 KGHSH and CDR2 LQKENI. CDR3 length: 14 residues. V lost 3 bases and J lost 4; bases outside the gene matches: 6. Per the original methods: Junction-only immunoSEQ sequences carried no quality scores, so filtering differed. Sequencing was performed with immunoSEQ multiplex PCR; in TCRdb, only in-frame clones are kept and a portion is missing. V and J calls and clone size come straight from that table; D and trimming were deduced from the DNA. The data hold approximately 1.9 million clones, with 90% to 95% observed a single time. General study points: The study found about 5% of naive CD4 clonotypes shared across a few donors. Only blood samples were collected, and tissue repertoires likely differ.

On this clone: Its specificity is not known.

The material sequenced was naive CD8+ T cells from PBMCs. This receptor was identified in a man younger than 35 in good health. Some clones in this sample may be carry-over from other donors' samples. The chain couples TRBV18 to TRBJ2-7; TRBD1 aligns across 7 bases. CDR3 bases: TGTGCCAGCTCACCCGGAAGGGGGCTTTACGAGCAGTACTTC. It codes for CASSPGRGLYEQYF.